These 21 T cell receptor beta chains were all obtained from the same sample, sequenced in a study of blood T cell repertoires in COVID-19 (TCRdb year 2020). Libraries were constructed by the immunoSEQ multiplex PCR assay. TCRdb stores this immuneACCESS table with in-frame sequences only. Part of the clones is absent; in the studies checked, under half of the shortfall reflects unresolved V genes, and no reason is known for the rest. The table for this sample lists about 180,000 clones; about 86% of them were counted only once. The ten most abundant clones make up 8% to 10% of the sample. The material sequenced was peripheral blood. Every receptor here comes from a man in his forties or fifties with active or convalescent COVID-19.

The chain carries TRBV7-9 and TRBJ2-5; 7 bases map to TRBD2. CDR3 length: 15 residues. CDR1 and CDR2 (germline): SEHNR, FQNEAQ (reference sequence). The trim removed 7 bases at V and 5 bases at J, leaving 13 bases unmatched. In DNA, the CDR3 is TGTGCCAGCACCAGCGGGGCGTCCCCTGTTGAGACCCAGTACTTC. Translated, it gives CASTSGASPVETQYF.

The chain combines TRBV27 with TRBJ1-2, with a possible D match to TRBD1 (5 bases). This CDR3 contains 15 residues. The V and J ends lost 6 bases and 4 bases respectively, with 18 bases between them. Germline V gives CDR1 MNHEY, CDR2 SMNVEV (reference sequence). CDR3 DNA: TGTGCCAGCAGCCCTAGGACAAGCAACGCCTATGGCTACACCTTC. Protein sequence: CASSPRTSNAYGYTF.

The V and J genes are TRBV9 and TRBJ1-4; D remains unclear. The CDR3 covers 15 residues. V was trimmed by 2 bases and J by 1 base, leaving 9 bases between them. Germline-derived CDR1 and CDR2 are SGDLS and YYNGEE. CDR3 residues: CASSVSRGTNEKLFF. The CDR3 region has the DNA TGTGCCAGCAGCGTGTCTCGAGGAACTAATGAAAAACTGTTTTTT.

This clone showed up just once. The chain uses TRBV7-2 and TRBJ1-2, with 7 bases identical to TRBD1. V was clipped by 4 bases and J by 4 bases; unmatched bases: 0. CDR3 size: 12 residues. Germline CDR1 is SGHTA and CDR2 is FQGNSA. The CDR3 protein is CASSWDSYGYTF. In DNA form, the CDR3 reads TGTGCCAGCAGCTGGGACAGCTATGGCTACACCTTC. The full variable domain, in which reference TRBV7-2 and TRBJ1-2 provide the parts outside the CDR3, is GAGVSQSPSNKVTEKGKDVELRCDPISGHTALYWYRQSLGQGLEFLIYFQGNSAPDKSGLPSDRFSAERTGGSVSTLTIQRTQQEDSAVYLCASSWDSYGYTFGSGTRLTVV.

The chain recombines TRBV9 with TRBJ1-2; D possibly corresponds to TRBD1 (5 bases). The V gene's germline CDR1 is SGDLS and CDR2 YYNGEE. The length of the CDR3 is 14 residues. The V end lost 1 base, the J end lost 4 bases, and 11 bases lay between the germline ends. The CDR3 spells CASSVTQEGYGYTF. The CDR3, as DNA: TGTGCCAGCAGCGTAACACAGGAGGGCTATGGCTACACCTTC.

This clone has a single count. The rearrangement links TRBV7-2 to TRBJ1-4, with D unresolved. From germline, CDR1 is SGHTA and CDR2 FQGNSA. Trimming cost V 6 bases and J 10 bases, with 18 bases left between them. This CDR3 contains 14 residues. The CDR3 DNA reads TGTGCCAGCAGTCAAGCCCCCTATTCAGGAAAACTGTTTTTT. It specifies CASSQAPYSGKLFF. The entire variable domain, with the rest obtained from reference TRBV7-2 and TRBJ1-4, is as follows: GAGVSQSPSNKVTEKGKDVELRCDPISGHTALYWYRQSLGQGLEFLIYFQGNSAPDKSGLPSDRFSAERTGGSVSTLTIQRTQQEDSAVYLCASSQAPYSGKLFFGSGTQLSVL.

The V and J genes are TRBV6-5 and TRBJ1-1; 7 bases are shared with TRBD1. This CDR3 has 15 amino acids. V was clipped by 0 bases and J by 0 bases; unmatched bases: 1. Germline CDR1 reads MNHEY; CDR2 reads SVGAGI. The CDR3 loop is CASSYSGQMNTEAFF. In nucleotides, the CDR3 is TGTGCCAGCAGTTACTCGGGACAGATGAACACTGAAGCTTTCTTT.

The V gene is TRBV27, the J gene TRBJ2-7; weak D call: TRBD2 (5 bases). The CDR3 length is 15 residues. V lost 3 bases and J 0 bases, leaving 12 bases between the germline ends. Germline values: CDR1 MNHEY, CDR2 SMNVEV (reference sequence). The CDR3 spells CASSFVDTSSYEQYF. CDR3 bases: TGTGCCAGCAGTTTTGTCGACACTAGCTCCTACGAGCAGTACTTC.

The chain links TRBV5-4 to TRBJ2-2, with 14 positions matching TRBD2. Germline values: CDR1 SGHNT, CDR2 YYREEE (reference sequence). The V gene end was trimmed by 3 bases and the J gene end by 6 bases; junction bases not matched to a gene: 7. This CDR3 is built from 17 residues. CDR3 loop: CASSSTSGGAGAGELFF. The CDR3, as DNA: TGTGCCAGCAGCTCGACTAGCGGGGGGGCGGGTGCCGGGGAGCTGTTTTTT.

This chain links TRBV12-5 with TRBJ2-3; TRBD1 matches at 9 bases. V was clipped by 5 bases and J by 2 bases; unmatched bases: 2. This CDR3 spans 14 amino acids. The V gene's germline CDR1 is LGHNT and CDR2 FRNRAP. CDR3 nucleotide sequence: TGTGCTAGTGGTCCACAGGGGGCCACAGATACGCAGTATTTT. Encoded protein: CASGPQGATDTQYF. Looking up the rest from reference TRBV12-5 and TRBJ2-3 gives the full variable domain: DARVTQTPRHKVTEMGQEVTMRCQPILGHNTVFWYRQTMMQGLELLAYFRNRAPLDDSGMPKDRFSAEMPDATLATLKIQPSEPRDSAVYFCASGPQGATDTQYFGPGTRLTVL.

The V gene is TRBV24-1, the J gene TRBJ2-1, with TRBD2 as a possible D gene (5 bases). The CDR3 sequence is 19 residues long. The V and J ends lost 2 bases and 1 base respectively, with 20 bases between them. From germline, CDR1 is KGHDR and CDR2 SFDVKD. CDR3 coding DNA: TGTGCCACCAGTGATTCCATTCCAGGAGGAAAAGGGTCCTACAATGAGCAGTTCTTC. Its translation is CATSDSIPGGKGSYNEQFF.

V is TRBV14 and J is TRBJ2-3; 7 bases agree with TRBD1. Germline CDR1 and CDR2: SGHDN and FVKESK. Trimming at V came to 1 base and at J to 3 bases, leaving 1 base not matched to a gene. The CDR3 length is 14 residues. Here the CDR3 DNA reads TGTGCCAGCAGCCAAGGACAGGGTACAGATACGCAGTATTTT. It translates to CASSQGQGTDTQYF.

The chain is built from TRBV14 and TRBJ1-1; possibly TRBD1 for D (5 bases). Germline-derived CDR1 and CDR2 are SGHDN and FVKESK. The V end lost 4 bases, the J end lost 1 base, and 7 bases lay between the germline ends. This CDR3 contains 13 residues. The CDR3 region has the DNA TGTGCCAGCAGCCCTCAGGGGAACACTGAAGCTTTCTTT. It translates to CASSPQGNTEAFF.

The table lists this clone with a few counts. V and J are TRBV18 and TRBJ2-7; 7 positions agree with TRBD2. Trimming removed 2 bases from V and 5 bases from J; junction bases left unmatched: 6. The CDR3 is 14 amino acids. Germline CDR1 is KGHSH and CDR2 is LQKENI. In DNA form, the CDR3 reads TGTGCCAGCTCACCATGGGCGGGGGAGGACGAGCAGTACTTC. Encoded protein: CASSPWAGEDEQYF.

CDR3 sequence (DNA): TGTGCCAGCAGCAGTAGGACAGGGGGCGAAGCTTTCTTT. Amino acids: CASSSRTGGEAFF. The genes are TRBV7-2 and TRBJ1-1, with 11 bases lining up with TRBD1. V lost 5 bases to trimming and J lost 8 bases; unmatched junction nucleotides: 4. CDR3 length: 13 residues. Per germline, CDR1 SGHTA and CDR2 FQGNSA. The entire variable domain, with the rest obtained from reference TRBV7-2 and TRBJ1-1, is as follows: GAGVSQSPSNKVTEKGKDVELRCDPISGHTALYWYRQSLGQGLEFLIYFQGNSAPDKSGLPSDRFSAERTGGSVSTLTIQRTQQEDSAVYLCASSSRTGGEAFFGQGTRLTVV.

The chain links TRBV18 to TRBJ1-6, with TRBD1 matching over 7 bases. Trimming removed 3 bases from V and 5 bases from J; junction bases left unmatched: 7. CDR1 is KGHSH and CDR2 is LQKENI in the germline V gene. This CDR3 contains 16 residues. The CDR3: CASSPSGTVNNSPLHF. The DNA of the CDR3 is TGTGCCAGCTCACCCTCCGGGACAGTCAATAATTCACCCCTCCACTTT.

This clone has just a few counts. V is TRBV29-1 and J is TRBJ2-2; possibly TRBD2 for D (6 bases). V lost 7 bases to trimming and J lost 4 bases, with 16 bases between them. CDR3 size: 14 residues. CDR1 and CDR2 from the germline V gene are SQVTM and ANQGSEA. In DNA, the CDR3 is TGCAGCGCGGACACGATGGGGGGCACCGGGGAGCTGTTTTTT. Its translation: CSADTMGGTGELFF.

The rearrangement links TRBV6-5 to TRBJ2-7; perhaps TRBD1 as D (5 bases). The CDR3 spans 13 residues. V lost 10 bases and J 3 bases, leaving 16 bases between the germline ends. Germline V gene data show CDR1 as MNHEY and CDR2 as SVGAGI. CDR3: CAIGPQAYYEQYF. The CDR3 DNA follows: TGTGCCATAGGACCACAGGCCTACTACGAGCAGTACTTC.

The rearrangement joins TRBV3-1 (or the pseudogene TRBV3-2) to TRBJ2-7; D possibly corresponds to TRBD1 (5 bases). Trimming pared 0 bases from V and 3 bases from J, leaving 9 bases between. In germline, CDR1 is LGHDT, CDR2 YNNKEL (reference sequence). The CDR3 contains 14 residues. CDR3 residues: CASSQEQAGYEQYF. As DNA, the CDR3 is TGTGCCAGCAGCCAAGAACAGGCTGGCTACGAGCAGTACTTC.

The CDR3 loop is CATKGGDGSYEQYF. CDR3 DNA: TGTGCCACCAAGGGGGGGGATGGGTCCTACGAGCAGTACTTC. The V and J genes are TRBV10-3 and TRBJ2-7; weak D call: TRBD2 (7 bases). The germline V gene has CDR1 ENHRY and CDR2 SYGVKD. The CDR3 spans 14 residues. Trimming left V 10 bases short and J 1 base short, with 17 bases between.

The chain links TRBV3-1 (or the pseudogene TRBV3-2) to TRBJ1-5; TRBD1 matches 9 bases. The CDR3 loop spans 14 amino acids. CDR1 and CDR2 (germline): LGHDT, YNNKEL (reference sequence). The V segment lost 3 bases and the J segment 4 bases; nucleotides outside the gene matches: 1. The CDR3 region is CASSHGTGNQPQHF. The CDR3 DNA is TGTGCCAGCAGCCACGGGACAGGGAATCAGCCCCAGCATTTT.